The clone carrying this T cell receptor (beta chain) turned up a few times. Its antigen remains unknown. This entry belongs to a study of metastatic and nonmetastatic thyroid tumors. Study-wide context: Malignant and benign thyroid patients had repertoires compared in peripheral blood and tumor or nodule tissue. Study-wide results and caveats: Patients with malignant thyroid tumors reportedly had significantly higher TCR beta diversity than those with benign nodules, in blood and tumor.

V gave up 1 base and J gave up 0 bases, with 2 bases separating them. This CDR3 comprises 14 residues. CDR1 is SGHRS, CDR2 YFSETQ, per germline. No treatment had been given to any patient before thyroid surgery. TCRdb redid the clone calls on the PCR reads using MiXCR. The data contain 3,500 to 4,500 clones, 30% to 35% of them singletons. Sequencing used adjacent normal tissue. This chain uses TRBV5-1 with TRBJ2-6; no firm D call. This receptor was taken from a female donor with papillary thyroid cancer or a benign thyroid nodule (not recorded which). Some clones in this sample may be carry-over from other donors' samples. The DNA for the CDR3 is TGCGCCAGCAGCTTGTTCTCTGGGGCCAACGTCCTGACTTTC. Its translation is CASSLFSGANVLTF.